These 7 T cell receptor beta chains originate from one sample sequenced in a study of blood T cell repertoires in COVID-19 (dated by TCRdb to about 2020). Library preparation used the immunoSEQ multiplex PCR assay. Drawn from immuneACCESS, this table holds only the in-frame rearrangements with V and J called that TCRdb kept. Clones are partly lost; checked studies trace under half to an unresolved V gene and leave the rest unexplained. The sample data list under 200,000 clones, and about 85% of these were observed just once. About 6% of the sample belongs to the ten largest clones. The sequenced material came from PBMCs or T cells enriched from blood (not recorded which). These receptors all stem from a woman between 40 and 50 years old with acute COVID-19.

The chain couples TRBV2 to TRBJ1-6; TRBD1 matches 9 bases. Per the germline V gene, CDR1 is SNHLY and CDR2 is FYNNEI. V lost 4 bases, J lost 7 bases, and 5 bases stayed unmatched. The CDR3 contains 15 residues. The CDR3 reads CASSAKTGGNSPLHF. CDR3 nucleotides: TGTGCCAGCAGTGCAAAGACAGGGGGAAATTCACCCCTCCACTTT.

The V call is TRBV5-1, the J call TRBJ2-2, with TRBD2 matching over 7 bases. From germline, CDR1 is SGHRS and CDR2 YFSETQ. The CDR3 has 16 amino acids. J lost 7 bases, V lost 0 bases, and 9 bases had no gene match. The CDR3 DNA sequence: TGCGCCAGCAGCTTGGCGTGGGAGGGCTGGTTCGGGGAGCTGTTTTTT. Its protein is CASSLAWEGWFGELFF.

The chain recombines TRBV5-1 with TRBJ1-2; the D is unclear. Trimming pared 2 bases from V and 1 base from J, leaving 18 bases between. This CDR3 is built from 17 residues. Germline loops: CDR1 SGHRS, CDR2 YFSETQ. This CDR3 is CASSFGSSSSHNYGYTF. CDR3 in DNA: TGCGCCAGCAGCTTCGGGAGTTCCTCATCACATAACTATGGCTACACCTTC.

The CDR3 nucleotides read TGTGCCATCAGTGTCCTCGGGATAAACTACAATGAGCAGTTCTTC. This translates into CAISVLGINYNEQFF. The V gene is TRBV10-3, the J gene TRBJ2-1, with D tentatively TRBD2 (5 bases). The germline gives CDR1 ENHRY, CDR2 SYGVKD. Trimming shortened V by 4 bases and J by 3 bases, and 13 bases separated the two germline ends. CDR3 length: 15 residues.

The J gene is TRBJ1-2, the V gene TRBV24-1; D is unresolved. Germline V gene data show CDR1 as KGHDR and CDR2 as SFDVKD. This CDR3 region has 15 residues. V was trimmed by 4 bases and J by 2 bases, leaving 13 bases between them. The CDR3 nucleotides read TGTGCCACCAGTGACAGCACGGGAGCCAACTATGGCTACACCTTC. It encodes CATSDSTGANYGYTF.

The chain links TRBV4-1 to TRBJ1-5; tentatively, D is TRBD1 (5 bases). V was trimmed by 1 base and J by 2 bases, leaving 15 bases between them. This CDR3 has 17 amino acids. Looked up from germline, CDR1 is MGHRA and CDR2 is YSYEKL. The CDR3 loop is CASSQVGGPGGNQPQHF. CDR3 nucleotide sequence: TGCGCCAGCAGCCAAGTCGGAGGGCCGGGGGGCAATCAGCCCCAGCATTTT.

The V and J genes are TRBV29-1 and TRBJ1-2; D remains ambiguous. This CDR3 has 9 residues. The V and J ends lost 3 bases and 7 bases respectively, with 3 bases between them. CDR1 and CDR2 from the germline V gene are SQVTM and ANQGSEA. CDR3 in amino acids: CSVDLGYTF. CDR3 sequence (DNA): TGCAGCGTTGACCTTGGCTACACCTTC. Combining the CDR3 with reference TRBV29-1 and TRBJ1-2 gives the whole variable domain SAVISQKPSRDICQRGTSLTIQCQVDSQVTMMFWYRQQPGQSLTLIATANQGSEATYESGFVIDKFPISRPNLTFSTLTVSNMSPEDSSIYLCSVDLGYTFGSGTRLTVV.